This T cell receptor beta chain was identified in a study of OX40 agonist ivuxolimab in advanced cancers. Across the study: Patients were roughly 83% male with ages about 23 to 80, mean about 65. The study's findings and limits: Determination of antigen specificity was not performed for the expanded peripheral T cells. Among T cells, CD8+ cells averaged more expanded clones than CD4+ cells.

From germline, CDR1 is MNHEY and CDR2 SVGAGI. This CDR3 region has 15 residues. V was clipped by 0 bases and J by 5 bases; unmatched bases: 5. Measured with immunoSEQ multiplex PCR; TCRdb has only the in-frame clones, and not every one. The data contain fewer than 20,000 clones, approximately 83% of them seen just once; the ten biggest clones take up 40% to 45%. Remarks on this clone: Its antigen is unknown.

The sequence came from an adult with an advanced solid tumor such as melanoma, head and neck, liver or kidney cancer. The sequencing used CD4+ or CD8+ T cells sorted from blood, collected in a trial of the OX40 agonist ivuxolimab. The gene calls are TRBV6-5 and TRBJ1-1, with TRBD1 identical over 8 bases. Written as DNA, the CDR3 is TGTGCCAGCAGTTACTCAGGACAGGGAGGGACTGAAGCTTTCTTT. It translates to CASSYSGQGGTEAFF.